The 10 T cell receptor beta chains given below trace back to one sample, sequenced in a study of blood T cell repertoires in COVID-19. Assay used: immunoSEQ multiplex PCR; TCRdb lists only in-frame clones, some missing. Of some 200,000 clones listed, approximately 90% are singletons. The sequenced sample consisted of peripheral blood. These receptors came from a man aged 80 or over with acute or convalescent COVID-19.

The V call is TRBV28, the J call TRBJ2-7; a possible D gene is TRBD2 (5 bases). Germline V gene lookup returns CDR1 MDHEN and CDR2 SYDVKM. Trimming removed 2 bases from V and 1 base from J, with 21 bases in between. This CDR3 contains 18 residues. CDR3 region: CASSLRSGAGGISYEQYF. As DNA, the CDR3 is TGTGCCAGCAGTTTACGGTCCGGCGCAGGAGGAATTTCCTACGAGCAGTACTTC. The full variable domain, with the rest looked up from reference TRBV28 and TRBJ2-7, is DVKVTQSSRYLVKRTGEKVFLECVQDMDHENMFWYRQDPGLGLRLIYFSYDVKMKEKGDIPEGYSVSREKKERFSLILESASTNQTSMYLCASSLRSGAGGISYEQYFGPGTRLTVT.

V usage is TRBV5-6 and J usage is TRBJ1-2; 7 bases match TRBD1. Trimming cost V 5 bases and J 8 bases; bases outside gene matches: 9. The length of the CDR3 is 13 residues. Looked up from germline, CDR1 is SGHDT and CDR2 is YYEEEE. For the CDR3, the DNA is TGTGCCAGCAGGGAACAGGGGACGGGAGGCTACACCTTC. Translation: CASREQGTGGYTF.

V usage is TRBV10-3 and J usage is TRBJ2-1; possible D gene TRBD2, 6 bases. The V and J ends lost 6 bases and 0 bases respectively, with 18 bases between them. Germline CDR1 is ENHRY and CDR2 is SYGVKD. This CDR3 region has 17 residues. The CDR3 coding sequence is TGTGCCATCAGCCCAAGGGGTAGCGGAAGCTCCTACAATGAGCAGTTCTTC. Encoded protein: CAISPRGSGSSYNEQFF.

This chain uses TRBV3-1 (or the pseudogene TRBV3-2) with TRBJ2-1, with D tentatively TRBD2 (7 bases). CDR1 is LGHDT, CDR2 YNNKEL, per germline (reference sequence). V was pared by 11 bases and J by 6 bases, with 17 bases between. This CDR3 has 13 amino acids. The CDR3 here is CAVQGRGRNEQFF. For the CDR3, the DNA is TGTGCCGTGCAGGGGAGGGGTCGCAATGAGCAGTTCTTC.

The sample holds one count of this clone. The chain couples TRBV6-5 to TRBJ1-5, with D perhaps matching TRBD1 (6 bases). Germline values: CDR1 MNHEY, CDR2 SVGAGI. Trimming took 8 bases from V and 15 from J, leaving 20 bases between them. There are 12 residues in the CDR3. In DNA, the CDR3 is TGTGCCAGCCGCGGGGGCCAGGCCGTAAGGCATTTT. Protein: CASRGGQAVRHF.

The sample holds one count of this clone. The chain couples TRBV5-1 to TRBJ2-1, with TRBD2 matching over 7 bases. The CDR3 covers 13 residues. Germline V gene lookup returns CDR1 SGHRS and CDR2 YFSETQ. V lost 4 bases, J lost 6 bases, and 4 bases stayed unmatched. CDR3 loop: CASSPRESNEQFF. Here the CDR3 DNA reads TGCGCCAGCAGCCCGCGGGAGTCCAATGAGCAGTTCTTC.

V is TRBV4-3 and J is TRBJ2-3, with D perhaps TRBD1 (7 bases). In germline, CDR1 is LGHNA, CDR2 YSLEER. Trimming cost V 1 base and J 6 bases, with 11 bases left between them. The CDR3 length is 14 residues. The CDR3 nucleotides read TGCGCCAGCAGCCAAGGGCAGGGGGGCGATACGCAGTATTTT. Translated, it gives CASSQGQGGDTQYF.

Only a few counts were recorded for this clone. This chain joins TRBV6-5 and TRBJ2-1; 9 bases line up with TRBD1. The CDR3 sequence is 15 residues long. CDR1 is MNHEY, CDR2 SVGAGI, per germline. The trim removed 5 bases at V and 4 bases at J, leaving 6 bases unmatched. CDR3: CASSKDRGVYNEQFF. DNA of the CDR3: TGTGCCAGCAGTAAGGACAGGGGCGTATACAATGAGCAGTTCTTC.

The CDR3 bases are TGTGCCAGCAGTACCGCAGGGTCCTACAATGAGCAGTTCTTC. Its translation is CASSTAGSYNEQFF. The chain has TRBV6-5 and TRBJ2-1, with D perhaps matching TRBD1 (5 bases). The CDR3 contains 14 residues. From germline, CDR1 is MNHEY and CDR2 SVGAGI. The V end lost 5 bases, the J end lost 1 base, and 9 bases lay between the germline ends.

This chain connects TRBV7-9 to TRBJ2-5; maybe TRBD2 (5 bases). Germline V gene lookup returns CDR1 SEHNR and CDR2 FQNEAQ (reference sequence). Trimming shortened V by 5 bases and J by 1 base, and 11 bases separated the two germline ends. This CDR3 comprises 14 residues. This CDR3 is CASSGGPRQETQYF. DNA for the CDR3: TGTGCCAGCAGCGGAGGACCGCGCCAAGAGACCCAGTACTTC.